This T cell receptor (beta chain) was recovered during a study of response to subunit inactivated influenza vaccine. By share of the sample, this clonotype is medium-sized. Each CDR3 protein gets one entry after TCRdb re-called the RT-PCR reads with MiXCR. The sample has about 540,000 distinct CDR3 sequences; roughly 25% are singletons. V lost 6 bases, J lost 9 bases, and 3 bases stayed unmatched. The CDR3 length is 13 residues. The germline CDR1 and CDR2 sequences are SGHTA and FQGNSA. This sample was also put to use in a study of T cells expressing NK-cell markers. That work contributes: In generating TCR beta cDNA, 5'RACE template switching with UMIs was used. TCR beta repertoires came from sorted CD3+CD56+NKG2C+, CD3+CD56+NKG2C- and CD3+CD56-NKG2C+ T cells. Anti-gamma-delta TCR antibody use in several experiments restricted sorting to alpha-beta TCR T cells. In a few donors, dominant clonotypes made up about 25-65% of CD3+CD56-NKG2C+ cells. Clones of NKG2C+ T cells that had expanded were of unclear HCMV specificity.

This sequence was found in a man between 45 and 60 years old who received an inactivated influenza vaccine. Material: CD4+ T cells sorted from PBMCs, obtained approximately 12 days after vaccination. The genes are TRBV7-2 and TRBJ1-6; 9 nucleotides line up with TRBD1. The CDR3 spells CASSVDRGSPLHF. The DNA for the CDR3 is TGTGCCAGCAGTGTGGACAGGGGTTCACCCCTCCACTTT.